The 19 T cell receptor beta chains below come from one sample, sequenced in a study of T cell responses to AZD1222 COVID-19 vaccine. Data came from immunoSEQ multiplex PCR; TCRdb stores just in-frame clones and leaves some out. The sample shows some 100,000 clones, about 87% of them seen only once. Specimen: peripheral blood, collected on day 0 of AZD1222 vaccination. The origin of the receptors is an adult in good health.

This chain connects TRBV6-5 to TRBJ1-2; no clear D gene. Trimming stripped 1 base from V and 3 bases from J, with 12 bases between. CDR3 length: 15 amino acids. Germline V gene data show CDR1 as MNHEY and CDR2 as SVGAGI. The CDR3 is CASSYLTPEYYGYTF. The CDR3 nucleotides are TGTGCCAGCAGTTACTTAACCCCCGAGTACTATGGCTACACCTTC.

The rearrangement links TRBV5-3 to TRBJ2-1; 10 bases line up with TRBD2. TRBV5-3 is an ORF; its function is uncertain. The V segment lost 1 base and the J segment 6 bases; nucleotides outside the gene matches: 7. CDR3 length equals 16 residues. The CDR3 loop reads CARSLLGSGGLNEQFF. The DNA of the CDR3 is TGTGCCAGAAGCTTGTTAGGTAGCGGGGGGCTCAATGAGCAGTTCTTC.

This chain uses TRBV19 with TRBJ1-6; D call uncertain. The CDR3 is 14 residues long. V was trimmed by 3 bases and J by 8 bases, leaving 11 bases between them. CDR1 and CDR2 (germline): LNHDA, SQIVND (reference sequence). The CDR3 spells CASSIDAKDSPLHF. The CDR3 DNA reads as TGTGCCAGTAGTATTGACGCCAAGGATTCACCCCTCCACTTT.

V usage is TRBV24-1 and J usage is TRBJ1-4, with D perhaps matching TRBD1 (5 bases). This CDR3 region has 14 residues. The V end was cut by 3 bases, the J end by 3 bases, with 7 bases between. Germline V lookup: CDR1 KGHDR, CDR2 SFDVKD. The CDR3 sequence is CATSDGGANEKLFF. Here the CDR3 DNA reads TGTGCCACCAGTGATGGAGGGGCTAATGAAAAACTGTTTTTT.

The rearrangement links TRBV12-3 or TRBV12-4 to TRBJ1-5, with D maybe TRBD1 (6 bases). The CDR3 has 13 amino acids. V was cut by 2 bases and J by 6 bases, with 8 bases left in between. CDR3 nucleotide sequence: TGTGCCAGCAGTTTACAGGGGAGTCAGCCCCAGCATTTT. Protein product: CASSLQGSQPQHF.

This chain connects TRBV28 to TRBJ1-5, with D possibly TRBD1 on 5 matching bases. The CDR3 consists of 15 residues. The V and J ends lost 5 bases and 3 bases respectively, with 14 bases between them. The germline V gene encodes CDR1 MDHEN and CDR2 SYDVKM. This CDR3 is CASSPSQGFNQPQHF. CDR3 in DNA: TGTGCCAGCAGTCCCTCCCAGGGCTTCAATCAGCCCCAGCATTTT.

The chain has TRBV5-6 and TRBJ1-2; 10 bases fit TRBD1. This CDR3 region has 16 residues. The V and J ends lost 0 bases and 2 bases, in that order; junction bases with no gene match: 4. In germline, CDR1 is SGHDT, CDR2 YYEEEE. The CDR3 DNA is TGTGCCAGCAGCTTGGGGGGACAGGGGTTGAACTATGGCTACACCTTC. Its translation is CASSLGGQGLNYGYTF.

The chain recombines TRBV7-2 with TRBJ2-7, with a possible D match to TRBD1 (6 bases). Germline assignment: CDR1 SGHTA and CDR2 FQGNSA. V dropped 4 bases and J dropped 4 bases, with 17 bases sitting between them. The CDR3 runs to 15 residues. CDR3 DNA: TGTGCCAGCAGCTCGTGGACCGGGACACTTTACGAGCAGTACTTC. Translation: CASSSWTGTLYEQYF.

V gene TRBV2 combines with J gene TRBJ2-7; 7 bases match TRBD1. Losses at the gene ends were 3 bases for V and 2 bases for J; bases not matched to a gene: 10. The CDR3 has 16 residues. Looked up from germline, CDR1 is SNHLY and CDR2 is FYNNEI. The chain's CDR3 is CASSDLGRDSAYEQYF. The DNA of the CDR3 is TGTGCCAGCAGTGATTTGGGCCGGGACAGCGCCTACGAGCAGTACTTC.

V usage is TRBV2 and J usage is TRBJ2-7, with D tentatively TRBD1 (6 bases). The germline CDR1 and CDR2 sequences are SNHLY and FYNNEI. The CDR3 sequence is 12 residues long. V was pared by 6 bases and J by 5 bases, with 11 bases between. The CDR3 loop is CASSLTGHEQYF. The CDR3 DNA is TGTGCCAGCAGCCTGACAGGCCACGAGCAGTACTTC.

CDR3 nucleotide sequence: TGCAGCGTTGCTTTACTAGCGGGGTCGGGAGATACGCAGTATTTT. This sequence encodes CSVALLAGSGDTQYF. The J gene is TRBJ2-3, the V gene TRBV29-1; TRBD2 matches 10 bases. This CDR3 is built from 15 residues. The germline CDR1 and CDR2 sequences are SQVTM and ANQGSEA. The ends lost 4 bases at V and 5 bases at J; junction bases unmatched: 9.

The chain recombines TRBV10-3 with TRBJ2-3; D is possibly TRBD2 (5 bases). The ends were cut back, 2 bases at V and 2 bases at J, with 11 bases in the middle. The CDR3 has 15 amino acids. CDR1 is ENHRY, CDR2 SYGVKD, per germline. The CDR3 is CAISETAEVTDTQYF. The CDR3 DNA reads TGTGCCATCAGTGAGACGGCGGAGGTCACAGATACGCAGTATTTT.

In DNA form, the CDR3 reads TGTGCCAGCAGCTTAACATCGAGGGGCTCACCCCTCCACTTT. The encoded protein is CASSLTSRGSPLHF. This chain uses TRBV7-3 with TRBJ1-6; a possible D gene is TRBD1 (5 bases). The length of the CDR3 is 14 residues. Germline V gives CDR1 SGHTA, CDR2 FQGTGA. V was cut by 0 bases and J by 10 bases, with 10 bases left in between.

The J gene is TRBJ1-1, the V gene TRBV4-1; 7 nucleotides line up with TRBD1. The length of the CDR3 is 15 residues. V lost 4 bases, J lost 3 bases, and 8 bases stayed unmatched. CDR1 is MGHRA, CDR2 YSYEKL, per germline. The CDR3 nucleotides are TGCGCCAGCAGCCGAGCCACAGGGGCGGACACTGAAGCTTTCTTT. Translation: CASSRATGADTEAFF.

The chain has TRBV19 and TRBJ2-5; a possible D gene is TRBD2 (5 bases). Germline V gene data show CDR1 as LNHDA and CDR2 as SQIVND (reference sequence). The CDR3 covers 13 residues. V was cut by 4 bases and J by 2 bases, with 8 bases left in between. CDR3 sequence (DNA): TGTGCCAGTAGTACCCGGGATCAAGAGACCCAGTACTTC. Encoded protein: CASSTRDQETQYF. Drawing the rest from reference TRBV19 and TRBJ2-5, the complete variable domain is DGGITQSPKYLFRKEGQNVTLSCEQNLNHDAMYWYRQDPGQGLRLIYYSQIVNDFQKGDIAEGYSVSREKKESFPLTVTSAQKNPTAFYLCASSTRDQETQYFGPGTRLLVL.

The chain combines TRBV29-1 with TRBJ1-1, with D possibly TRBD1 on 6 matching bases. CDR1 and CDR2 (germline): SQVTM, ANQGSEA. The CDR3 extends over 11 amino acids. The V and J ends lost 2 bases and 11 bases respectively, with 12 bases between them. CDR3 loop: CSVESLRGAFF. For the CDR3, the DNA is TGCAGCGTTGAATCTCTTAGGGGGGCTTTCTTT.

This clone was observed a few times. The chain carries TRBV7-9 and TRBJ1-3; TRBD1 is a possible D gene (6 bases). The CDR3 sequence is 16 residues long. V dropped 5 bases and J dropped 5 bases, with 19 bases sitting between them. Germline V gene data show CDR1 as SEHNR and CDR2 as FQNEAQ (reference sequence). The CDR3 protein is CASSHGTKVTRNTIYF. As DNA, the CDR3 is TGTGCCAGCAGCCATGGGACAAAAGTTACAAGAAACACCATATATTTT.

The J gene is TRBJ2-7, the V gene TRBV23-1, with D possibly TRBD1 on 5 matching bases. TRBV23-1 is treated as an ORF (open reading frame) with a function not yet certain. The length of the CDR3 is 15 residues. V lost 7 bases and J lost 0, with 16 bases in between. The CDR3 DNA follows: TGCGCCAGCACCCAAAGGGGCCAGGTCTCCTACGAGCAGTACTTC. Protein: CASTQRGQVSYEQYF.

J is TRBJ1-1 and V is TRBV7-9, with a tentative D call TRBD1 (6 bases). Germline values: CDR1 SEHNR, CDR2 FQNEAQ (reference sequence). The length of the CDR3 is 13 residues. V was trimmed by 11 bases and J by 5 bases, leaving 18 bases between them. Written as DNA, the CDR3 is TGTGCCTCCCCCATTCAGGGGAGGACTGAAGCTTTCTTT. Encoded protein: CASPIQGRTEAFF. Drawing the rest from reference TRBV7-9 and TRBJ1-1, the complete variable domain is DTGVSQNPRHKITKRGQNVTFRCDPISEHNRLYWYRQTLGQGPEFLTYFQNEAQLEKSRLLSDRFSAERPKGSFSTLEIQRTEQGDSAMYLCASPIQGRTEAFFGQGTRLTVV.